These 28 T cell receptor beta chains share one sample of origin, sequenced in a study of shared clonotypes between healthy human individuals. Clones were sequenced by immunoSEQ multiplex PCR, and TCRdb holds only the in-frame ones, with some missing. Of 1.5 million to 2.5 million clones in the sample, approximately 94% were seen once. Terminally differentiated effector memory CD45RA+ cells were left out of the naive CD8 fraction, which was CD45RO-negative and positively selected for CCR7. Sequences were obtained from naive CD8+ T cells sorted from blood. These receptor sequences come from a man between 18 and 29 years old in good health.

The V gene is TRBV6-1, the J gene TRBJ2-7; TRBD2 matches at 10 bases. V shed 7 bases, J shed 3 bases, and the junction held 9 bases outside the gene matches. Germline V gene data show CDR1 as MNHNS and CDR2 as SASEGT. This CDR3 spans 15 amino acids. The CDR3 region is CASTLGLALDYEQYF. CDR3 nucleotides: TGTGCCAGCACCCTGGGACTAGCGCTGGACTACGAGCAGTACTTC.

The rearrangement links TRBV6-5 to TRBJ2-7; 10 bases match TRBD1. The length of the CDR3 is 13 residues. Germline loops: CDR1 MNHEY, CDR2 SVGAGI. The J segment lost 5 bases and the V segment lost 8 bases, leaving 6 bases of the junction unmatched. The CDR3 DNA reads TGTGCCAGCGTTGCGGGGACAGGGGACGAGCAGTACTTC. Translation: CASVAGTGDEQYF.

The V gene is TRBV11-2, the J gene TRBJ2-7, with D possibly TRBD1 on 6 matching bases. Per the germline V gene, CDR1 is SGHAT and CDR2 is FQNNGV. The CDR3 is 14 residues long. Deletions cut 5 bases from V and 2 bases from J, with 13 bases between. The CDR3 coding sequence is TGTGCCAGCAGCCCCAGGGGAACCACCTACGAGCAGTACTTC. It encodes CASSPRGTTYEQYF. Based on the CDR3 plus reference TRBV11-2 and TRBJ2-7, the full variable domain is EAGVAQSPRYKIIEKRQSVAFWCNPISGHATLYWYQQILGQGPKLLIQFQNNGVVDDSQLPKDRFSAERLKGVDSTLKIQPAKLEDSAVYLCASSPRGTTYEQYFGPGTRLTVT.

This clone came up once. This chain joins TRBV30 and TRBJ2-1; D is possibly TRBD2 (5 bases). The CDR3 has 14 amino acids. CDR1 is GTSNPN, CDR2 SVGIG, per germline (reference sequence). V was clipped by 1 base and J by 3 bases, with 10 bases between them. The CDR3 reads CAWSASGNYNEQFF. The DNA of the CDR3 is TGTGCCTGGAGTGCAAGCGGAAACTACAATGAGCAGTTCTTC.

About this clone itself: The same CDR3 arises from other DNA sequences in this sample as well. The J gene is TRBJ1-2, the V gene TRBV27, with TRBD1 matching over 8 bases. V shed 2 bases and J 8 bases; nucleotides not matched to a gene: 4. CDR3 size: 13 residues. The germline V gene has CDR1 MNHEY and CDR2 SMNVEV (reference sequence). CDR3 bases: TGTGCCAGCAGTTTAGACAGGGGTGGGGGCTACACCTTC. Its translation is CASSLDRGGGYTF.

On this clone: Different DNA sequences within this sample yield the same CDR3. The chain combines TRBV7-8 with TRBJ2-5; tentatively, D is TRBD1 (5 bases). The CDR3 is made up of 12 amino acids. The ends were cut back, 5 bases at V and 1 base at J, with 5 bases in the middle. Germline V CDR1 and CDR2: SGHVS, FQNEAQ. CDR3 loop: CASSGAQETQYF. As DNA, the CDR3 is TGTGCCAGCAGCGGGGCCCAAGAGACCCAGTACTTC.

This chain joins TRBV6-1 and TRBJ2-3; tentative D call: TRBD1 (5 bases). The CDR3 is 16 residues long. Germline V CDR1 and CDR2: MNHNS, SASEGT. V was clipped by 3 bases and J by 0 bases, with 13 bases between them. As DNA, the CDR3 is TGTGCCAGCAGTGACTGGGGCCTACTTAGCACAGATACGCAGTATTTT. Translation: CASSDWGLLSTDTQYF.

The chain employs TRBV19 and TRBJ2-5; maybe TRBD1 (5 bases). The CDR3 is made up of 15 amino acids. Germline V lookup: CDR1 LNHDA, CDR2 SQIVND (reference sequence). V was pared by 6 bases and J by 8 bases, with 22 bases between. Written as DNA, the CDR3 is TGTGCCAGTAGCGCGGACATTGCCCCTCAAGTTACCCAGTACTTC. It codes for CASSADIAPQVTQYF.

As to this clone: This same CDR3 is encoded by further DNA sequences in the sample. V usage is TRBV6-5 and J usage is TRBJ1-4; TRBD1 aligns across 8 bases. Trimming removed 3 bases from V and 4 bases from J; junction bases left unmatched: 1. Germline CDR1 and CDR2: MNHEY and SVGAGI. This CDR3 region has 14 residues. CDR3 region: CASSYGQGNEKLFF. The CDR3 nucleotides read TGTGCCAGCAGTTATGGACAGGGTAATGAAAAACTGTTTTTT.

The chain has TRBV4-1 and TRBJ2-1; TRBD2 might be the D (5 bases). The germline CDR1 and CDR2 sequences are MGHRA and YSYEKL. This CDR3 is built from 13 residues. The V end lost 5 bases, the J end lost 4 bases, and 9 bases lay between the germline ends. CDR3 loop: CASSGGLYNEQFF. In DNA form, the CDR3 reads TGCGCCAGCAGCGGCGGACTTTACAATGAGCAGTTCTTC.

This clone was observed a few times. The chain joins TRBV27 to TRBJ2-1; possibly TRBD2 for D (6 bases). The length of the CDR3 is 11 residues. Trimming took off 8 bases at V and 13 bases at J, with 15 bases between the two ends. Germline CDR1 and CDR2: MNHEY and SMNVEV (reference sequence). The CDR3 DNA follows: TGTGCCAGCTTTGCCGGGGGTAGTCAGTTCTTC. As protein: CASFAGGSQFF.

The chain recombines TRBV27 with TRBJ2-7, with 7 nucleotides matching TRBD1. The CDR3 is 16 residues long. V gave up 3 bases and J gave up 3 bases; unmatched junction bases: 11. CDR1 and CDR2 from the germline V gene are MNHEY and SMNVEV (reference sequence). CDR3 amino acids: CASSFEPTGHYYEQYF. The CDR3 coding sequence is TGTGCCAGCAGTTTTGAGCCGACAGGGCATTACTACGAGCAGTACTTC.

The chain joins TRBV7-9 to TRBJ2-7; TRBD2 is a possible D gene (5 bases). V dropped 5 bases and J dropped 1 base, with 15 bases sitting between them. The germline V gene has CDR1 SEHNR and CDR2 FQNEAQ (reference sequence). CDR3 length equals 15 residues. The CDR3 sequence is CASSDVRGYSYEQYF. As DNA, the CDR3 is TGTGCCAGCAGCGATGTACGCGGGTATTCCTACGAGCAGTACTTC.

The chain combines TRBV10-1 with TRBJ1-2; possibly TRBD1 for D (6 bases). The V end lost 6 bases, the J end lost 5 bases, and 10 bases lay between the germline ends. There are 12 residues in the CDR3. The germline V gene encodes CDR1 WNHNN and CDR2 SYGVQD (reference sequence). The CDR3 loop is CASSDGQYGYTF. DNA of the CDR3: TGCGCCAGCAGCGACGGACAGTATGGCTACACCTTC.

This chain connects TRBV21-1 to TRBJ1-2. TRBV21-1 is given as a pseudogene. This CDR3 region has 18 residues. CDR3 in DNA: TGTGCCAGCAGCAAATGGGGGGCTAGATTGCTACGGAAGAATGGCTACACCTTC. This codes for CASSKWGARLLRKNGYTF.

This chain joins TRBV7-9 and TRBJ2-1, with 7 bases aligning to TRBD2. The CDR3 is made up of 15 amino acids. Trimming removed 4 bases from V and 6 bases from J; junction bases left unmatched: 9. Germline V CDR1 and CDR2: SEHNR, FQNEAQ (reference sequence). The CDR3 sequence is CASSSPAGETNEQFF. The CDR3 DNA is TGTGCCAGCAGCTCGCCGGCGGGAGAAACCAATGAGCAGTTCTTC.

Of note for this clone: Other DNA sequences in the same sample also yield this CDR3. The chain uses TRBV28 and TRBJ2-7, with 7 bases fitting TRBD1. Germline lookup yields CDR1 MDHEN and CDR2 SYDVKM. J gave up 4 bases and V 2 bases, and 2 bases lay outside the gene matches. This CDR3 is built from 13 residues. The CDR3 DNA is TGTGCCAGCAGTTTAGGGACAGCATACGAGCAGTACTTC. As protein: CASSLGTAYEQYF. Drawing the rest from reference TRBV28 and TRBJ2-7, the complete variable domain is DVKVTQSSRYLVKRTGEKVFLECVQDMDHENMFWYRQDPGLGLRLIYFSYDVKMKEKGDIPEGYSVSREKKERFSLILESASTNQTSMYLCASSLGTAYEQYFGPGTRLTVT.

This chain uses TRBV11-2 with TRBJ1-1; the D is unclear. This CDR3 spans 14 amino acids. The germline CDR1 and CDR2 sequences are SGHAT and FQNNGV. The V end was cut by 1 base, the J end by 4 bases, with 10 bases between. CDR3 amino acids: CASSLAGLGTEAFF. CDR3 nucleotides: TGTGCCAGCAGCTTAGCGGGCTTGGGCACTGAAGCTTTCTTT. The whole variable domain, remainder taken from reference TRBV11-2 and TRBJ1-1, is EAGVAQSPRYKIIEKRQSVAFWCNPISGHATLYWYQQILGQGPKLLIQFQNNGVVDDSQLPKDRFSAERLKGVDSTLKIQPAKLEDSAVYLCASSLAGLGTEAFFGQGTRLTVV.

V and J are TRBV7-2 and TRBJ2-1; no definite D call. Germline V gene data show CDR1 as SGHTA and CDR2 as FQGNSA. V was cut by 10 bases and J by 0 bases, with 10 bases left in between. The CDR3 is made up of 13 amino acids. The CDR3 loop is CATSGNSYNEQFF. The CDR3, as DNA: TGTGCCACCTCCGGCAACTCCTACAATGAGCAGTTCTTC. The variable domain in full, with the rest retrieved from reference TRBV7-2 and TRBJ2-1, is GAGVSQSPSNKVTEKGKDVELRCDPISGHTALYWYRQSLGQGLEFLIYFQGNSAPDKSGLPSDRFSAERTGGSVSTLTIQRTQQEDSAVYLCATSGNSYNEQFFGPGTRLTVL.

The chain combines TRBV7-9 with TRBJ2-1; possibly TRBD1 for D (5 bases). The germline gives CDR1 SEHNR, CDR2 FQNEAQ (reference sequence). With 2 bases removed from V and 1 base from J, the gap between germline ends came to 9 bases. The CDR3 extends over 15 amino acids. CDR3 loop: CASSLLQGSYNEQFF. DNA for the CDR3: TGTGCCAGCAGCTTACTTCAGGGTTCCTACAATGAGCAGTTCTTC.

The chain employs TRBV4-1 and TRBJ1-1; D remains ambiguous. This CDR3 region has 15 residues. V was shortened by 5 bases and J by 5 bases, with 18 bases between the two germline ends. Germline-derived CDR1 and CDR2 are MGHRA and YSYEKL. The CDR3 loop is CASSNSEILRTEAFF. As DNA, the CDR3 is TGCGCCAGCAGCAACTCGGAGATTCTTCGGACTGAAGCTTTCTTT.

V usage is TRBV27 and J usage is TRBJ2-7; the D is unclear. This CDR3 region has 13 residues. V was cut by 5 bases and J by 0 bases, with 8 bases left in between. The germline V gene has CDR1 MNHEY and CDR2 SMNVEV (reference sequence). CDR3 coding DNA: TGTGCCAGCAGTGGTGCAAGCTCCTACGAGCAGTACTTC. Translated, it gives CASSGASSYEQYF.

The rearrangement links TRBV28 to TRBJ1-6; D is ambiguous. V was cut by 5 bases and J by 0 bases, with 14 bases left in between. This CDR3 is 17 amino acids long. Germline assignment: CDR1 MDHEN and CDR2 SYDVKM. The CDR3 here is CASSGYLESSYNSPLHF. The DNA for the CDR3 is TGTGCCAGCAGTGGGTATCTCGAGAGCTCCTATAATTCACCCCTCCACTTT.

The chain joins TRBV5-4 to TRBJ1-1; TRBD1 is a possible D gene (5 bases). Looked up from germline, CDR1 is SGHNT and CDR2 is YYREEE (reference sequence). V dropped 3 bases and J dropped 1 base, with 7 bases sitting between them. CDR3 length: 13 amino acids. The CDR3, as DNA: TGTGCCAGCAGCTGGGACGGGAACACTGAAGCTTTCTTT. Protein sequence: CASSWDGNTEAFF.

V and J are TRBV30 and TRBJ2-1, with TRBD1 matching over 7 bases. The junction had 8 bases not matched to a gene; V was cut back by 3 bases and J by 0 bases. CDR3 length equals 16 residues. The germline CDR1 and CDR2 sequences are GTSNPN and SVGIG (reference sequence). Here the CDR3 reads CAWRLGQPRSYNEQFF. The DNA for the CDR3 is TGTGCCTGGAGGCTGGGACAGCCTCGCTCCTACAATGAGCAGTTCTTC. Full variable domain (rest looked up from reference TRBV30 and TRBJ2-1): SQTIHQWPATLVQPVGSPLSLECTVEGTSNPNLYWYRQAAGRGLQLLFYSVGIGQISSEVPQNLSASRPQDRQFILSSKKLLLSDSGFYLCAWRLGQPRSYNEQFFGPGTRLTVL.

The chain is built from TRBV6-5 and TRBJ1-5; D may be TRBD1 (5 bases). The CDR3 has 16 residues. Germline assignment: CDR1 MNHEY and CDR2 SVGAGI. The ends were cut back, 2 bases at V and 7 bases at J, with 18 bases in the middle. DNA for the CDR3: TGTGCCAGCAGTTACCCTGGCAGGGAGATTATACAGCCCCAGCATTTT. This sequence encodes CASSYPGREIIQPQHF.

For this clone: The identical CDR3 is also encoded by other nucleotide sequences in the sample. This CDR3 is CASSLGGPGYNEQFF. The CDR3, as DNA: TGTGCCAGCAGTTTAGGGGGGCCCGGCTACAATGAGCAGTTCTTC. The J gene is TRBJ2-1, the V gene TRBV27, with D tentatively TRBD1 or TRBD2 (6 bases each). The CDR3 sequence is 15 residues long. Germline lookup yields CDR1 MNHEY and CDR2 SMNVEV (reference sequence). Trimming left V 2 bases short and J 3 bases short, with 11 bases between.

This clone was detected only a few times. The chain uses TRBV7-8 and TRBJ1-3; D is undetermined. The CDR3 spans 12 residues. V shed 1 base and J shed 6 bases, with 4 bases lying between them. The germline V gene encodes CDR1 SGHVS and CDR2 FQNEAQ. CDR3: CASSLGENTIYF. CDR3 coding DNA: TGTGCCAGCAGCTTAGGTGAAAACACCATATATTTT.